This T cell receptor (beta chain) is drawn from a study of blood T cells in healthy people across ages. The authors ran a second PCR of roughly 6 to 12 cycles using a sample-barcoded 5' primer and a J-beta primer mix. TCRdb independently ran MiXCR on the 5' RACE reads; one entry per CDR3 protein. The sample includes more than 900,000 distinct CDR3 sequences, roughly 29% of them seen just once. In this sample, this clonotype turned up a few times. Its antigen remains unidentified. A junction boundary mismatches the germline segment, possibly from a read error. Every sample had a minimum of 6.5 million PBMCs isolated. Study results and limitations: Diversity was estimated from one million T cells, and these estimates were considered underestimates.

This sample was shared with a second study, whose subject was T cells of mothers and their children. As that study records: Amplification in the second PCR used the M1S primer, which added sample barcodes and 2-4 random nucleotides. An overlap that was slightly higher, though non-significant, was seen in related mother-child pairs versus unrelated pairs.

This TCR derives from a woman aged 40 to 50 in good health. Sequencing was carried out using blood.

The CDR3 DNA is TGTGCCGGCAGCCCAGTGGACACCCAAGAGACCCAGTACTTC. Protein sequence: CAGSPVDTQETQYF. This chain joins TRBV7-9 and TRBJ2-5; D perhaps matches TRBD1 (5 bases). The germline CDR1 and CDR2 sequences are SEHNR and FQNEAQ (reference sequence). CDR3 size: 14 residues.